This TCR beta chain was recovered during a study of PD-L1 blockade in urothelial cancer. Germline V gene data show CDR1 as MDHEN and CDR2 as SYDVKM. V shed 4 bases and J shed 0 bases, with 9 bases lying between them. This CDR3 spans 14 amino acids. The sample's time point: pretreatment peripheral blood. Remarks on this clone: The same CDR3 also results from other DNA sequences found in this sample.

Only in-frame clones appear in the TCRdb table, and some are missing; sequencing was by immunoSEQ multiplex PCR. The sample has 100,000 to 150,000 clones, approximately 84% seen once. Sequenced here: PBMCs, sampled around atezolizumab (anti-PD-L1) treatment. V and J are TRBV28 and TRBJ1-1; D possibly corresponds to TRBD1 (6 bases). The receptor comes from a man in his fifties with urothelial cancer. CDR3 DNA: TGTGCCAGCAGTTCCGGACAGTTGAACACTGAAGCTTTCTTT. Translation gives CASSSGQLNTEAFF.